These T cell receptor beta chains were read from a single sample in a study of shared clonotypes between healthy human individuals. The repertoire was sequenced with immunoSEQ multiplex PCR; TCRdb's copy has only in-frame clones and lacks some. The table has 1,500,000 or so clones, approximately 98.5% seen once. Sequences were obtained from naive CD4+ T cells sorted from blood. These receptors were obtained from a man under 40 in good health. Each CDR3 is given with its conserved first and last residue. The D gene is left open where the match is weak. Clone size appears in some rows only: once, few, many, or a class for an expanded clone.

CASSPIGIDTEAFF | TGTGCCAGCAGTCCCATAGGGATTGACACTGAAGCTTTCTTT | TRBV27 | - | TRBJ1-1 | -
CASSRQGYEQYF | TGTGCCAGCAGCCGCCAAGGGTACGAGCAGTACTTC | TRBV7-9 | - | TRBJ2-7 | -
CASSGDRVGSQPQHF | TGTGCCAGCAGCGGGGACAGGGTAGGGAGTCAGCCCCAGCATTTT | TRBV2 | TRBD1 | TRBJ1-5 | -
CASSPALTYNEQFF | TGCGCCAGCAGCCCCGCCCTGACCTACAATGAGCAGTTCTTC | TRBV4-3 | - | TRBJ2-1 | -
CSARQGIGPSYEQYF | TGCAGCGCCCGACAGGGGATAGGGCCCTCCTACGAGCAGTACTTC | TRBV29-1 | TRBD1 | TRBJ2-7 | -
CASSPGGLYVEQFF | TGTGCCAGCTCACCAGGGGGGCTTTACGTTGAGCAGTTCTTC | TRBV18 | - | TRBJ2-1 | -
CASSLALPELFF | TGTGCCAGCAGCCTTGCGCTGCCGGAGCTGTTTTTT | TRBV11-2 | - | TRBJ2-2 | -
CASSSPVFSSTDTQYF | TGCGCCAGCAGCTCCCCCGTTTTCTCAAGCACAGATACGCAGTATTTT | TRBV5-1 | - | TRBJ2-3 | -
CASKNRDRARHEQYF | TGTGCCAGCAAAAACCGGGACAGGGCGAGGCACGAGCAGTACTTC | TRBV6-5 | TRBD1 | TRBJ2-7 | once
CASKWMGENIQYF | TGTGCCAGCAAGTGGATGGGGGAAAACATTCAGTACTTC | TRBV28 | - | TRBJ2-4 | -
CAISDTQGARYEQYF | TGTGCCATCAGTGATACGCAGGGTGCGCGGTACGAGCAGTACTTC | TRBV10-3 | - | TRBJ2-7 | once
CASSSRQANYEQYF | TGCGCCAGCAGTTCGCGGCAGGCCAACTACGAGCAGTACTTC | TRBV5-1 | - | TRBJ2-7 | -
CASSLLSGGFEQYF | TGTGCCAGCAGTTTATTGTCAGGGGGCTTCGAGCAGTACTTC | TRBV28 | TRBD1 | TRBJ2-7 | -
CASSVGSGQSSYEQYF | TGTGCCAGCAGCGTAGGTAGCGGGCAAAGCTCCTACGAGCAGTACTTC | TRBV9 | TRBD2 | TRBJ2-7 | -
CASSSSPDRWNTQYF | TGTGCCAGCAGCTCGAGCCCGGACAGATGGAATACGCAGTATTTT | TRBV7-2 | - | TRBJ2-3 | -
CASSPPWETQYF | TGTGCCAGCAGCCCGCCATGGGAGACCCAGTACTTC | TRBV7-2 | - | TRBJ2-5 | -
CASSPSRGAAYF | TGTGCCAGCAGCCCCTCGCGGGGAGCGGCGTACTTC | TRBV6-5 | - | TRBJ2-7 | once
CSVAGTSGANTGELFF | TGCAGCGTTGCCGGGACTAGCGGGGCCAACACCGGGGAGCTGTTTTTT | TRBV29-1 | TRBD2 | TRBJ2-2 | once
CASGLLYEQYF | TGCGCCAGCGGCCTACTCTACGAGCAGTACTTC | TRBV10-2 | - | TRBJ2-7 | -
CASSQDLLYEQYF | TGTGCCAGCAGCCAAGATCTGCTCTACGAGCAGTACTTC | TRBV14 | - | TRBJ2-7 | -
CASRDFGQGYYGYTF | TGTGCCAGCAGGGATTTTGGACAGGGGTATTATGGCTACACCTTC | TRBV27 | TRBD1 | TRBJ1-2 | -
CASSHLAGGVAETQYF | TGTGCCAGTAGTCACCTAGCGGGAGGGGTGGCAGAGACCCAGTACTTC | TRBV19 | TRBD2 | TRBJ2-5 | -
CASSGRDFNTGELFF | TGCGCCAGCAGCGGGAGAGATTTTAACACCGGGGAGCTGTTTTTT | TRBV5-1 | - | TRBJ2-2 | -